The clone carrying this T cell receptor beta chain was recorded a few times. Its antigen is still unknown. The V segment lost 3 bases and the J segment 5 bases; nucleotides outside the gene matches: 3. Germline CDR1 reads SQVTM; CDR2 reads ANQGSEA. The CDR3 runs to 12 residues. This sample was included in a study of radiation and T cells in renal cell carcinoma. Overall study context: Nephrectomy followed 15 Gy stereotactic body radiation by 4 weeks. The study, taken as a whole, reports: In blood, top tumor clones expanded by 2 weeks, shrinking by 4.

As for time point: baseline pretreatment blood. This sample's treatment: 15 Gy SBRT to primary tumor, nephrectomy 4 weeks later. Libraries were prepared by immunoSEQ multiplex PCR; TCRdb keeps only in-frame clonotypes and omits some of them. The profile shows about 130,000 clones, roughly 80% of them singletons. The sequences come from blood, collected from a patient whose treatment included radiotherapy and nephrectomy. The clonotype was recovered from a woman between 55 and 75 years old with renal cell carcinoma. The V gene is TRBV29-1, the J gene TRBJ2-5; 7 bases agree with TRBD1. DNA of the CDR3: TGCAGCGTTGAGGGCAGGGGGGAGACCCAGTACTTC. Its translation is CSVEGRGETQYF.